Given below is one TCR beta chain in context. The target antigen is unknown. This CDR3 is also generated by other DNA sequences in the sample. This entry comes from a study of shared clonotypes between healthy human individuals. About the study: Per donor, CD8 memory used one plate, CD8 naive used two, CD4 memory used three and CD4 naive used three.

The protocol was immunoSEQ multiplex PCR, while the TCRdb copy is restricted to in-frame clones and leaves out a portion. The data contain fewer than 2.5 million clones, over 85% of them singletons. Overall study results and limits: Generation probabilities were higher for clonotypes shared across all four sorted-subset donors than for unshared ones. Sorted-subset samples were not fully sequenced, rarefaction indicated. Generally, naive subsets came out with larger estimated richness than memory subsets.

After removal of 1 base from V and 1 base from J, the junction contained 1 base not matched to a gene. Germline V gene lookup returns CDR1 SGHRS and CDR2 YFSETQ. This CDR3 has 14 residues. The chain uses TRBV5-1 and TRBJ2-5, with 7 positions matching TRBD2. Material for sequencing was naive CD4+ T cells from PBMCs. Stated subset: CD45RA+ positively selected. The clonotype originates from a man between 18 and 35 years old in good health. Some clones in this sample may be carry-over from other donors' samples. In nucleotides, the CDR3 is TGCGCCAGCAGCTTGTCGGGGGGCCAAGAGACCCAGTACTTC. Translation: CASSLSGGQETQYF.